These T cell receptor beta chains were read from a single sample in a study of shared clonotypes between healthy human individuals. Sequencing used immunoSEQ multiplex PCR; TCRdb keeps in-frame clones, though not all of them. The sample lists hundreds of thousands of clones, 85% to 95% occurring once. The specimen sequenced was naive CD8+ T cells sorted from blood. The receptors originated from a woman aged 25 to 39 in good health. The CDR3 runs from the conserved cysteine through the conserved F or W. D genes are given only for firm matches. Clone size is shown for a subset of rows, as once, few, many or a class of expanded clone.

J gene,V gene,clone size,D gene,CDR3 length,CDR3 protein,CDR3 DNA
TRBJ2-1,TRBV13,-,-,16,CASSHRVGVAHNEQFF,TGTGCCAGCAGCCACAGGGTCGGGGTAGCGCATAATGAGCAGTTCTTC
TRBJ2-7,TRBV5-5,-,-,13,CASSPWTGWEQYF,TGTGCCAGCAGCCCCTGGACGGGATGGGAGCAGTACTTC
TRBJ2-7,TRBV7-8,once,-,14,CASSLRTDSYEQYF,TGTGCCAGCAGCTTAAGGACAGACTCCTACGAGCAGTACTTC
TRBJ2-3,TRBV7-9,once,-,14,CASSKVGRTDTQYF,TGTGCCAGCAGTAAGGTTGGTCGCACAGATACGCAGTATTTT
TRBJ2-1,TRBV5-4,-,-,12,CASSLGAGTVFF,TGTGCCAGCAGCTTGGGTGCCGGGACTGTCTTCTTC
TRBJ2-2,TRBV19,-,-,15,CASSMDFAGSGELFF,TGTGCCAGTAGTATGGACTTCGCGGGGTCCGGGGAGCTGTTTTTT
TRBJ1-2,TRBV19,few,-,11,CASSIGVQRTF,TGTGCCAGTAGTATTGGGGTCCAGAGAACCTTC
TRBJ2-7,TRBV6-6,-,TRBD2,16,CASSPGLAGFDYEQYF,TGTGCCAGCAGTCCCGGACTAGCGGGGTTTGATTACGAGCAGTACTTC
TRBJ1-5,TRBV19,-,-,15,CASRGLGGAVQPQHF,TGTGCCAGTAGGGGATTGGGGGGGGCGGTTCAGCCCCAGCATTTT
TRBJ2-3,TRBV19,-,-,16,CASSIAQALGTDTQYF,TGTGCCAGTAGTATTGCTCAGGCCTTAGGCACAGATACGCAGTATTTT
TRBJ1-4,TRBV6-6,-,-,15,CASSYGRPTNEKLFF,TGTGCCAGCAGTTACGGCCGTCCGACTAATGAAAAACTGTTTTTT
TRBJ2-1,TRBV27,-,TRBD2,16,CASSLLAGAVYNEQFF,TGTGCCAGCAGCCTCCTTGCGGGAGCTGTCTACAATGAGCAGTTCTTC
TRBJ2-5,TRBV2,-,TRBD2,13,CAISAGGSGEQYF,TGTGCCATCTCAGCGGGAGGTTCTGGGGAGCAGTACTTC
TRBJ2-4,TRBV5-6,-,-,15,CASSLGQRGGLTQYF,TGTGCCAGCAGCTTGGGACAAAGGGGCGGCTTGACACAGTACTTC
TRBJ2-7,TRBV19,-,-,14,CASSIERTAYEQYF,TGTGCCAGTAGTATAGAGCGGACAGCCTACGAGCAGTACTTC
TRBJ2-7,TRBV4-1,-,TRBD2,16,CASSQSGTSAYYEQYF,TGCGCCAGCAGCCAATCCGGAACTAGCGCCTACTACGAGCAGTACTTC
TRBJ2-5,TRBV28,-,TRBD2,12,CASSTSEETQYF,TGTGCCAGCAGTACTAGCGAAGAGACCCAGTACTTC
TRBJ1-5,TRBV28,once,-,16,CASSKPRTDSNQPQHF,TGTGCCAGCAGTAAACCAAGGACGGATAGCAATCAGCCCCAGCATTTT
TRBJ2-1,TRBV28,-,-,16,CASSYRRDGTYNEQFF,TGTGCCAGCAGTTACCGCCGGGACGGGACCTACAATGAGCAGTTCTTC
TRBJ1-2,TRBV7-8,-,-,16,CASSLDREGVNYGYTF,TGTGCCAGCAGCTTAGACAGGGAGGGGGTTAACTATGGCTACACCTTC
TRBJ2-7,TRBV7-9,-,TRBD2,15,CASSKTSGREYEQYF,TGTGCCAGCAGCAAGACTAGCGGGAGAGAATACGAGCAGTACTTC
TRBJ2-7,TRBV28,-,-,13,CASRLQGSDEQYF,TGTGCCAGCAGATTACAGGGATCCGACGAGCAGTACTTC
TRBJ2-7,TRBV19,-,TRBD2,15,CASSIASGSAYEQYF,TGTGCCAGTAGTATTGCTAGCGGGAGTGCCTACGAGCAGTACTTC
TRBJ2-7,TRBV11-2,-,-,15,CASSLAGTETYEQYF,TGTGCCAGCAGCTTAGCCGGGACGGAAACCTACGAGCAGTACTTC
TRBJ2-1,TRBV28,-,-,11,CASSPSGEQFF,TGTGCCAGCAGTCCCAGCGGAGAGCAGTTCTTC
TRBJ2-2,TRBV9,-,-,13,CASSVGVSGELFF,TGTGCCAGCAGCGTAGGGGTGAGCGGGGAGCTGTTTTTT
TRBJ1-6,TRBV9,-,-,13,CASSVDLNSPLHF,TGTGCCAGCAGCGTAGATCTTAATTCACCCCTCCACTTT
TRBJ2-2,TRBV7-9,-,-,13,CASSPQGTGELFF,TGTGCCAGCAGTCCTCAGGGCACCGGGGAGCTGTTTTTT
TRBJ1-5,TRBV19,-,-,11,CASSNNQPQHF,TGTGCCAGTAGTAATAATCAGCCCCAGCATTTT
TRBJ1-1,TRBV10-2,-,-,12,CASSVIGLEAFF,TGCGCCAGCAGTGTCATTGGCTTGGAAGCTTTCTTT
TRBJ2-7,TRBV27,-,TRBD2,16,CASSHLPGTSVYEQYF,TGTGCCAGCAGTCACCTCCCAGGGACTAGCGTCTACGAGCAGTACTTC
TRBJ2-7,TRBV29-1,-,-,15,CSVETQAGTSYEQYF,TGCAGCGTTGAGACCCAGGCTGGCACTAGCTACGAGCAGTACTTC
TRBJ2-1,TRBV4-1,-,-,15,CASSQVGSSYNEQFF,TGCGCCAGCAGCCAGGTTGGCAGCTCCTACAATGAGCAGTTCTTC
TRBJ2-7,TRBV11-1,once,TRBD1,13,CASSWTGVHEQYF,TGTGCCAGCAGCTGGACAGGGGTACACGAGCAGTACTTC
TRBJ2-2,TRBV28,-,-,16,CASSPPMPVNTGELFF,TGTGCCAGCAGCCCCCCTATGCCGGTAAACACCGGGGAGCTGTTTTTT
TRBJ2-1,TRBV28,-,-,12,CASSFSMGEQFF,TGTGCCAGCAGTTTTAGTATGGGTGAGCAGTTCTTC
TRBJ2-3,TRBV25-1,-,-,12,CASSEGADTQYF,TGTGCCAGCAGTGAAGGGGCGGATACGCAGTATTTT
TRBJ2-4,TRBV13,-,TRBD1,14,CASSLPDRADIQYF,TGTGCCAGCAGCCTCCCGGACAGGGCGGACATTCAGTACTTC
TRBJ1-5,TRBV27,-,-,14,CASSLVGSNQPQHF,TGTGCCAGCAGTTTGGTGGGTAGCAATCAGCCCCAGCATTTT
TRBJ2-7,TRBV28,-,-,11,CASTGRGEQYF,TGTGCCAGCACGGGCAGGGGCGAGCAGTACTTC
TRBJ1-5,TRBV27,-,TRBD1,13,CASSLTGNQPQHF,TGTGCCAGCAGTTTGACAGGGAATCAGCCCCAGCATTTT
TRBJ2-5,TRBV15,-,TRBD1,14,CATSWITGGETQYF,TGTGCCACCAGCTGGATAACAGGGGGGGAGACCCAGTACTTC
TRBJ1-4,TRBV25-1,-,-,13,CASSLGEYEKLFF,TGTGCCAGCAGCCTAGGGGAATATGAAAAACTGTTTTTT
TRBJ1-1,TRBV6-5,-,-,14,CASSYQGMNTEAFF,TGTGCCAGCAGTTACCAGGGTATGAACACTGAAGCTTTCTTT
TRBJ2-7,TRBV7-9,-,-,13,CASSLGGPYEQYF,TGTGCCAGCAGCTTAGGGGGGCCCTACGAGCAGTACTTC
TRBJ1-2,TRBV6-5,-,TRBD1,16,CASSLIGTGGYYGYTF,TGTGCCAGCAGTTTGATCGGGACAGGGGGTTACTATGGCTACACCTTC
TRBJ2-1,TRBV7-9,-,TRBD2,16,CASSFPSGSPLNEQFF,TGTGCCAGCAGTTTTCCGAGCGGGAGCCCCCTCAATGAGCAGTTCTTC
TRBJ1-2,TRBV21-1,-,-,14,CATKGRRSSYGYTF,TGTGCCACCAAAGGCCGTCGCTCCTCCTATGGCTACACCTTC
TRBJ1-1,TRBV4-1,-,-,14,CASSQGAGGTEAFF,TGCGCCAGCAGCCAAGGCGCAGGTGGTACTGAAGCTTTCTTT
TRBJ1-2,TRBV25-1,-,-,12,CASSEVGYGYTF,TGTGCCAGCAGTGAGGTGGGGTATGGCTACACCTTC
TRBJ2-3,TRBV7-2,-,-,15,CASSLAGDTTDTQYF,TGTGCCAGCAGCTTAGCGGGAGACACAACAGATACGCAGTATTTT